This T cell receptor (beta chain) was sequenced in a study of blood T cell repertoires in COVID-19. In the study overall: From the United States, Italy and Spain came samples of acute and convalescent COVID-19.

Authors' data handling: By means of reference gene primer amplification, nucleated cell counts were estimated. The method was immunoSEQ multiplex PCR; TCRdb's version includes in-frame clones alone and lacks a portion of them. The D gene and trimming were derived from the DNA, and the V and J assignments and clone size from that table. The sample contains around 440,000 clones, approximately 90% of which appear only once. Seattle's cohort entered during active infection and was followed longitudinally. The CDR3 has 17 residues. Per germline, CDR1 SGHTA and CDR2 FQGNSA. V lost 3 bases and J lost 4; bases outside the gene matches: 10.

Sequenced input: peripheral blood. This clonotype was sampled from a woman between 50 and 59 years old with COVID-19, enrolled during active disease. This chain links TRBV7-2 with TRBJ2-1; 9 nucleotides align to TRBD2. The CDR3 here is CASSFFAGGASYNEQFF. The CDR3 DNA sequence: TGTGCCAGCAGCTTCTTCGCGGGGGGGGCCTCTTACAATGAGCAGTTCTTC.